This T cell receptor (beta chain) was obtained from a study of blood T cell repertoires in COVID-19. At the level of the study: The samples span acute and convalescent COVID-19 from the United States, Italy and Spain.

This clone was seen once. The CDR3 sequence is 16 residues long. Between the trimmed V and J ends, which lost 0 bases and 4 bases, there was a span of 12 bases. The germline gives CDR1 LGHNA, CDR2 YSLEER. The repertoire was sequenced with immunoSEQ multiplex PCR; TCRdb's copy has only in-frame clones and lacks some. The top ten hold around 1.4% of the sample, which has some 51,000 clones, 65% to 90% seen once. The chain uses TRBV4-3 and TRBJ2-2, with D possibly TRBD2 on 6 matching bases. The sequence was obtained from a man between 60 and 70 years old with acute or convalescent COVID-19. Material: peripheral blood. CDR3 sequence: CASSQDLGLSTGELFF. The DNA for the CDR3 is TGCGCCAGCAGCCAAGATCTGGGACTCAGCACCGGGGAGCTGTTTTTT.